This T cell receptor beta chain comes out of a study of cytomegalovirus exposure and HLA in healthy donors. The CDR3 is made up of 13 amino acids. Looked up from germline, CDR1 is SGHRS and CDR2 is YFSETQ. V was trimmed by 0 bases and J by 6 bases, leaving 6 bases between them. PCR primers comprised 60 Vbeta and 13 Jbeta primers. TCRdb's table, derived via immunoSEQ multiplex PCR, lists solely in-frame clones and lacks some. The sample includes 70,000 to 100,000 clones, 65% to 70% of them seen just once. This TCR was recovered from a woman between 50 and 59 years old in good health and CMV-seropositive. Sequencing was carried out using PBMCs. V and J are TRBV5-1 and TRBJ1-4; unclear D gene. For the CDR3, the DNA is TGCGCCAGCAGCTTGGCCGGAGATGAAAAACTGTTTTTT. Protein: CASSLAGDEKLFF.